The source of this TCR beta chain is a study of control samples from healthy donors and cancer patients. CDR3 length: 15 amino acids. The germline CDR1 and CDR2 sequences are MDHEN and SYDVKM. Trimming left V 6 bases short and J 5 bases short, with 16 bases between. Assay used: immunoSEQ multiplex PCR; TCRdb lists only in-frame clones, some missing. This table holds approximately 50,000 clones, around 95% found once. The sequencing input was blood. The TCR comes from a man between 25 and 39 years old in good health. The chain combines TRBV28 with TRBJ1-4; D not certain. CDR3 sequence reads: CASSPTPPLNEKLFF. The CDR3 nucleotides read TGTGCCAGCAGCCCGACACCTCCGCTGAATGAAAAACTGTTTTTT. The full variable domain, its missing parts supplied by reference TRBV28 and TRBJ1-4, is DVKVTQSSRYLVKRTGEKVFLECVQDMDHENMFWYRQDPGLGLRLIYFSYDVKMKEKGDIPEGYSVSREKKERFSLILESASTNQTSMYLCASSPTPPLNEKLFFGSGTQLSVL.